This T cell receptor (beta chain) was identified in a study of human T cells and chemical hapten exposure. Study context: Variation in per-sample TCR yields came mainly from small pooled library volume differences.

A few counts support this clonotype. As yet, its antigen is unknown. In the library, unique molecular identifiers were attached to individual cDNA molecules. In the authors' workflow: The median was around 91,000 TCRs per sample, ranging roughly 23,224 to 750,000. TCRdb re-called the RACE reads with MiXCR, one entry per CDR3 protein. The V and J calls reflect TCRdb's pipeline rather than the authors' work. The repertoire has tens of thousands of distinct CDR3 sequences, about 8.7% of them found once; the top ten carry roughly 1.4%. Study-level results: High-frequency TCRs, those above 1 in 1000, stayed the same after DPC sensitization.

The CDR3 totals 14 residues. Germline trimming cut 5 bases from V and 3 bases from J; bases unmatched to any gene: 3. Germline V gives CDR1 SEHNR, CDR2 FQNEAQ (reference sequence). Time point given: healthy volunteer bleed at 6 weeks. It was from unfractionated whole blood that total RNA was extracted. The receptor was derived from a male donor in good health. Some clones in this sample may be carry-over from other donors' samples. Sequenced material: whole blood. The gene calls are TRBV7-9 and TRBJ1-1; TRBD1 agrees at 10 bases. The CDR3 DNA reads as TGTGCCAGCAGCGGGGACAGGGGCTACACTGAAGCTTTCTTT. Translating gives CASSGDRGYTEAFF.